This record concerns one T cell receptor beta chain sequence. This CDR3 has 14 residues. Germline CDR1 and CDR2: MNHEY and SVGEGT. The V end was cut by 5 bases, the J end by 3 bases, with 14 bases between. These data originate in a study of blood T cell repertoires in COVID-19. As for the study in general: Whether acute or convalescent, the COVID-19 samples came from the United States, Italy and Spain. Sample material is recorded as cDNA or gDNA derived from T cells, B-cell-depleted T cells, or PBMCs.

Original handling: Reference gene primers were amplified, and this amplification served to estimate nucleated cell counts. Generated by immunoSEQ multiplex PCR, the TCRdb table keeps only in-frame clones and is missing some. The DNA gave D and trimming, while V, J and clone size come from that table. The sample includes 300,000 to 400,000 clones, over 75% seen only once; the top ten take more than 3%. This sequence was found in a woman aged 50 to 65 with active or convalescent COVID-19. The sequencing input was peripheral blood. The chain has TRBV6-2 or TRBV6-3 and TRBJ2-7, with D possibly TRBD1 on 6 matching bases. The CDR3: CASSAQGPRYEQYF. In DNA, the CDR3 is TGTGCCAGCAGTGCACAGGGTCCCCGCTACGAGCAGTACTTC.